Each of the 32 T cell receptor beta chains below was sequenced from the same sample in a study of blood T cells in healthy people across ages. A J-beta primer mix and a sample-barcoded 5' primer were used in a second PCR of roughly 6 to 11 cycles. TCRdb reprocessed the 5' RACE reads with MiXCR, giving one entry per CDR3 protein. The data hold around 800,000 distinct CDR3 sequences, with about 45% observed a single time. The sample consisted of blood. Receptor source: a man at least 80 years old in good health.

In its sample, this clonotype was seen a few times. The J gene is TRBJ1-2, the V gene TRBV6-2 or TRBV6-3, with 8 bases fitting TRBD1. CDR1 is MNHEY and CDR2 is SVGEGT in the germline V gene. V trimming: 5 bases; J trimming: 5 bases; junction bases outside the gene matches: 7. CDR3 size: 14 residues. The CDR3: CASSNGQGFYGYTF. CDR3 DNA sequence: TGTGCCAGCAGTAACGGACAGGGTTTTTATGGCTACACCTTC.

The CDR3, as DNA: TGCGCCAGCAGCCAAGATACTAGCGGGTCCTACGAGCAGTACTTC. It encodes CASSQDTSGSYEQYF. The rearrangement joins TRBV4-3 to TRBJ2-7, with TRBD2 matching over 9 bases. Germline lookup yields CDR1 LGHNA and CDR2 YSLEER. CDR3 length: 15 residues. V shed 0 bases, J shed 1 base, and the junction held 1 base outside the gene matches.

The sample holds many counts of this clonotype. The chain combines TRBV20-1 with TRBJ2-3, with D possibly matching TRBD2 (5 bases). Trimming removed 1 base from V and 4 bases from J, with 12 bases in between. Germline CDR1 DFQATT, CDR2 SNEGSKA (reference sequence). The CDR3 spans 14 residues. The CDR3 DNA reads TGCAGTGCTAGAGGCGAGAGGGCATCAGATACGCAGTATTTT. It translates to CSARGERASDTQYF.

The chain links TRBV20-1 to TRBJ1-5; 7 bases fit TRBD1. Germline V gene data show CDR1 as DFQATT and CDR2 as SNEGSKA (reference sequence). The CDR3 runs to 14 residues. The V and J ends lost 4 bases and 0 bases, in that order; junction bases with no gene match: 3. CDR3 sequence reads: CSAIDRVSNQPQHF. CDR3 in DNA: TGCAGTGCTATCGACAGGGTTAGCAATCAGCCCCAGCATTTT.

The V call is TRBV21-1, the J call TRBJ2-7; the DNA was not compared with TRBD2, the D call given in the table. TRBV21-1 is reported as a pseudogene. The CDR3 runs 20 residues. The DNA for the CDR3 is TGTGCCAGCAGCAAAGGCAGCGGGAGGGCACAACAACGATTCGCCTACGAGCAGTACTTC. Residues: CASSKGSGRAQQRFAYEQYF.

The rearrangement links TRBV6-6 to TRBJ2-7, with D perhaps matching TRBD1 or TRBD2 (5 bases each). Trimming shortened V by 0 bases and J by 1 base, and 10 bases separated the two germline ends. The CDR3 has 15 residues. The germline gives CDR1 MNHNY, CDR2 SVGAGI (reference sequence). The CDR3 region is CASSYSRGNSYEQYF. The DNA for the CDR3 is TGTGCCAGCAGTTACTCGAGGGGAAATTCCTACGAGCAGTACTTC.

To note about this clonotype: At one of its ends the junction is not consistent with the germline gene, which may arise from a read error. The genes are TRBV29-1 and TRBJ2-5, with a tentative D call TRBD1 (6 bases). Germline V lookup: CDR1 SQVTM, CDR2 ANQGSEA. The CDR3 spans 13 residues. The CDR3 region has the DNA TGCAGCGTTGAAGACAGGGGCCAAGGGACCCAGTACTTC. Protein sequence: CSVEDRGQGTQYF.

This clonotype was observed a handful of times. The gene calls are TRBV27 and TRBJ2-5, with 7 bases matching TRBD2. This CDR3 spans 14 amino acids. The germline V gene encodes CDR1 MNHEY and CDR2 SMNVEV (reference sequence). V lost 4 bases and J lost 5; bases outside the gene matches: 7. The CDR3 region is CASSWGIGGETQYF. In DNA form, the CDR3 reads TGTGCCAGCAGTTGGGGGATCGGGGGGGAGACCCAGTACTTC.

Many counts were recorded for this clonotype. The gene calls are TRBV7-3 and TRBJ2-3; 10 bases line up with TRBD2. The CDR3 is 14 amino acids. V shed 5 bases, J shed 3 bases, and the junction held 2 bases outside the gene matches. Germline V gene sequence: CDR1 SGHTA, CDR2 FQGTGA. CDR3 coding DNA: TGTGCCAGCAGCATTAGCGGGAGGACAGATACGCAGTATTTT. It specifies CASSISGRTDTQYF.

The genes are TRBV18 and TRBJ1-1; no firm D call. The V end was cut by 6 bases, the J end by 0 bases, with 8 bases between. The CDR3 extends over 13 amino acids. Germline V CDR1 and CDR2: KGHSH, LQKENI. This CDR3 reads CASSGIMNTEAFF. In DNA form, the CDR3 reads TGTGCCAGCTCCGGGATCATGAACACTGAAGCTTTCTTT. The full variable domain, in which reference TRBV18 and TRBJ1-1 provide the parts outside the CDR3, is NAGVMQNPRHLVRRRGQEARLRCSPMKGHSHVYWYRQLPEEGLKFMVYLQKENIIDESGMPKERFSAEFPKEGPSILRIQQVVRGDSAAYFCASSGIMNTEAFFGQGTRLTVV.

There are a few counts of this clonotype. The J gene is TRBJ2-1, the V gene TRBV5-1; D is ambiguous. The tail of the sequence fits TRBJ2-7 better, so the J call may be wrong. Germline values: CDR1 SGHRS, CDR2 YFSETQ. The CDR3 covers 14 residues. CDR3 coding DNA: TGCGCCAGCAGCTTGGTGTTACAGTACAATGAGCAGTACTTC. Protein product: CASSLVLQYNEQYF.

The chain is built from TRBV27 and TRBJ2-1, with 13 bases lining up with TRBD2. The germline gives CDR1 MNHEY, CDR2 SMNVEV (reference sequence). This CDR3 has 15 residues. The junction had 9 bases not matched to a gene; V was cut back by 8 bases and J by 8 bases. The CDR3, as DNA: TGTGCCAGCGGCCGGACTAGCGGGAGAGTTGATGAGCAGTTCTTC. Encoded protein: CASGRTSGRVDEQFF.

This clonotype was counted a single time. The chain has TRBV20-1 and TRBJ2-1, with 10 bases that match TRBD2. Germline V gene sequence: CDR1 DFQATT, CDR2 SNEGSKA (reference sequence). With V trimmed by 1 base and J by 4 bases, 7 bases remained unmatched. This CDR3 spans 16 amino acids. CDR3 amino acids: CSARAAGGGGYNEQFF. The CDR3 nucleotides read TGCAGTGCTAGAGCAGCGGGAGGGGGAGGGTACAATGAGCAGTTCTTC.

This clonotype was seen only a few times. The chain couples TRBV27 to TRBJ2-7; 10 bases align to TRBD2. Germline values: CDR1 MNHEY, CDR2 SMNVEV (reference sequence). With V trimmed by 5 bases and J by 3 bases, 4 bases remained unmatched. The CDR3 runs 14 residues. The CDR3 sequence: CASSRGTSVYEQYF. In DNA form, the CDR3 reads TGTGCCAGCAGTCGTGGGACTAGCGTCTACGAGCAGTACTTC.

This clonotype came up a few times. The V call is TRBV10-3, the J call TRBJ2-1; D might be TRBD1 or TRBD2, each matching 5 bases. Trimming stripped 6 bases from V and 5 bases from J, with 20 bases between. The CDR3 loop spans 16 amino acids. CDR1 and CDR2 (germline): ENHRY, SYGVKD. This CDR3 is CAISPPFGAPNNEQFF. DNA for the CDR3: TGTGCCATCAGCCCCCCTTTCGGGGCCCCTAACAATGAGCAGTTCTTC.

For this clonotype: This could be a read error, since a much larger clone is one nucleotide away. The chain couples TRBV15 to TRBJ2-5, with TRBD2 matching 8 bases. The CDR3 covers 16 residues. CDR1 and CDR2 (germline): LNHNV, YYDKDF (reference sequence). CDR3 nucleotides: TGTGCCACCAGCAGGGTAACTAGCGGATATCAAGAGACCCAGTGCTTC. Translated, it gives CATSRVTSGYQETQCF.

The table lists this clonotype with a few counts. The chain links TRBV12-3 or TRBV12-4 to TRBJ2-5; D possibly corresponds to TRBD1 (7 bases). Trimming left V 3 bases short and J 5 bases short, with 16 bases between. The CDR3 extends over 15 amino acids. CDR3 residues: CASSLRGTRGETQYF. DNA for the CDR3: TGTGCCAGCAGTTTGCGGGGTACCAGGGGGGAGACCCAGTACTTC.

This clonotype has more than one count but fewer than ten. V is TRBV19 and J is TRBJ2-7; 9 bases fit TRBD1. The germline V gene has CDR1 LNHDA and CDR2 SQIVND (reference sequence). V shed 3 bases, J shed 4 bases, and the junction held 4 bases outside the gene matches. The CDR3 has 14 amino acids. CDR3 DNA: TGTGCCAGTAGTATCGACAGGGGGAGATACGAGCAGTACTTC. This encodes CASSIDRGRYEQYF.

The V gene is TRBV6-2 or TRBV6-3, the J gene TRBJ2-1; 8 nucleotides match TRBD2. Germline assignment: CDR1 MNHEY and CDR2 SVGEGT. The ends lost 6 bases at V and 4 bases at J; junction bases unmatched: 11. The CDR3 is 16 residues long. The CDR3: CASREGLAGAYNEQFF. DNA of the CDR3: TGTGCCAGCAGGGAAGGCCTAGCGGGTGCATACAATGAGCAGTTCTTC.

This clonotype was observed many times. This sequence joins TRBV11-3 and TRBJ2-1; D gene uncertain. Looked up from germline, CDR1 is SGHNT and CDR2 is YENEEA. V was shortened by 6 bases and J by 6 bases, with 18 bases between the two germline ends. This CDR3 is built from 15 residues. The CDR3 region has the DNA TGTGCCAGCAGTCCCCAAGGTCCCAACGGCAATGAGCAGTTCTTC. Protein sequence: CASSPQGPNGNEQFF.

The J gene is TRBJ2-1, the V gene TRBV20-1, with D hard to call. This CDR3 has 14 amino acids. Germline V gene data show CDR1 as DFQATT and CDR2 as SNEGSKA (reference sequence). The V gene lost 3 bases and the J gene lost 0 bases, with 9 bases spanning the gap. CDR3 loop: CSASKESSYNEQFF. DNA of the CDR3: TGCAGTGCTAGTAAGGAGAGCTCCTACAATGAGCAGTTCTTC.

The chain uses TRBV7-2 and TRBJ2-7; 13 bases are shared with TRBD2. This CDR3 spans 19 amino acids. Germline CDR1 is SGHTA and CDR2 is FQGNSA. Germline trimming cut 4 bases from V and 3 bases from J; bases unmatched to any gene: 15. CDR3: CASSSMGLAGTGGFYEQYF. The CDR3 region has the DNA TGTGCCAGCAGCTCCATGGGACTAGCGGGAACCGGAGGGTTCTACGAGCAGTACTTC.

This clonotype was seen at least ten times. The chain is built from TRBV6-5 and TRBJ1-1, with D perhaps TRBD1 (5 bases). Between the trimmed V and J ends, which lost 4 bases and 7 bases, there was a span of 7 bases. The germline V gene has CDR1 MNHEY and CDR2 SVGAGI. This CDR3 is built from 11 residues. DNA for the CDR3: TGTGCCAGCAGTTTCGGGGGTGAAGCTTTCTTT. Its translation is CASSFGGEAFF.

This clonotype was seen a few times. This rearrangement joins TRBV2 to TRBJ2-1; a weak D match, TRBD2 (7 bases). The CDR3 length is 14 residues. V lost 0 bases and J lost 9, with 12 bases in between. CDR1 SNHLY and CDR2 FYNNEI come from the germline V gene. CDR3 region: CASSEALRGAEQFF. The CDR3 DNA reads TGTGCCAGCAGTGAAGCGCTTCGGGGGGCTGAGCAGTTCTTC.

The chain has TRBV12-3 or TRBV12-4 and TRBJ1-1; 7 positions agree with TRBD1. V was clipped by 5 bases and J by 4 bases; unmatched bases: 4. This CDR3 has 13 amino acids. This CDR3 reads CASSGQGGTEAFF. CDR3 coding DNA: TGTGCCAGCAGTGGCCAGGGGGGCACTGAAGCTTTCTTT.

This sequence joins TRBV27 and TRBJ2-1; perhaps TRBD2 as D (7 bases). The germline CDR1 and CDR2 sequences are MNHEY and SMNVEV (reference sequence). The V and J ends lost 8 bases and 2 bases respectively, with 16 bases between them. The CDR3 runs 15 residues. In DNA form, the CDR3 reads TGTGCCAGCCGGAGGGGGGGCCTCGCCTACAATGAGCAGTTCTTC. This translates into CASRRGGLAYNEQFF.

This clonotype appeared a single time. One end of the junction fails to match germline, which may point to a read error. V gene TRBV6-1 combines with J gene TRBJ2-7; D ambiguous. Germline CDR1 MNHNS, CDR2 SASEGT. This CDR3 has 14 residues. Here the CDR3 DNA reads TGTACCAGCAGTGACGTTGGATTGGTCTACGAGCAGTACTTC. Protein sequence: CTSSDVGLVYEQYF.

The V and J genes are TRBV6-6 and TRBJ2-1, with 7 bases matching TRBD1. CDR1 is MNHNY and CDR2 is SVGAGI in the germline V gene (reference sequence). V was pared by 4 bases and J by 10 bases, with 10 bases of the junction left unmatched. The CDR3 is 14 residues long. The CDR3 spells CASSFNTDREEQFF. DNA for the CDR3: TGTGCCAGCAGTTTCAACACCGACAGGGAAGAGCAGTTCTTC.

In this sample, this clonotype turned up a few times. J is TRBJ2-3 and V is TRBV29-1, with TRBD1 as a possible D gene (9 bases). From germline, CDR1 is SQVTM and CDR2 ANQGSEA. The CDR3 has 14 residues. Trimming took off 4 bases at V and 6 bases at J, with 17 bases between the two ends. Here the CDR3 reads CSVGGGTGRDTQYF. For the CDR3, the DNA is TGCAGCGTTGGCGGGGGGACAGGGAGGGATACGCAGTATTTT.

About this clonotype: It may be a read error: a sequence one base away is much more abundant. J is TRBJ2-1 and V is TRBV7-3; 11 bases line up with TRBD2. The CDR3 consists of 16 residues. In germline, CDR1 is SGHTA, CDR2 FQGTGA. J lost 11 bases, V lost 3 bases, and 12 bases had no gene match. CDR3 amino acids: CASSFTLAGVANKQFF. In nucleotides, the CDR3 is TGTGCCAGCAGCTTTACACTAGCGGGAGTCGCAAATAAGCAGTTCTTC.

This chain uses TRBV4-3 with TRBJ2-1, with 7 bases aligning to TRBD2. Germline CDR1 and CDR2: LGHNA and YSLEER. CDR3 size: 18 residues. Unmatched junction bases numbered 11, after V lost 0 bases and J lost 3 bases. The CDR3 nucleotides are TGCGCCAGCAGCCAAGATACTTGGCTAGCGGTGGGCTACAATGAGCAGTTCTTC. The encoded protein is CASSQDTWLAVGYNEQFF.

This clonotype was recorded many times. V and J are TRBV29-1 and TRBJ2-1; no clear D gene. The CDR3 spans 13 residues. Germline CDR1 is SQVTM and CDR2 is ANQGSEA. V was clipped by 6 bases and J by 0 bases, with 9 bases between them. The CDR3 region has the DNA TGCAGCGTCCAGTCGGACTCCTACAATGAGCAGTTCTTC. It yields the protein CSVQSDSYNEQFF.